What follows describes a single T cell receptor (beta chain). This sample was taken from a study of shared clonotypes between healthy human individuals. Profiled with immunoSEQ multiplex PCR; TCRdb holds only in-frame clones, not every one. The sample contains a few million clones, 93% of which appear only once. V shed 4 bases and J shed 2 bases, with 9 bases lying between them. Germline V gene lookup returns CDR1 KGHSH and CDR2 LQKENI. The CDR3 extends over 15 amino acids. The chain is built from TRBV18 and TRBJ2-6; D assignment may be TRBD1 or TRBD2 (5 bases each). This receptor was identified in a man aged 18-30 years in good health. Some clones in this sample may be carry-over from other donors' samples. Sequencing was carried out using naive CD4+ T cells from PBMCs. Subset here: CD45RA+ positively selected. The CDR3 bases are TGTGCCAGCTCACGCCAGGGAGCTGGGGCCAACGTCCTGACTTTC. This sequence encodes CASSRQGAGANVLTF.